Listed below are T cell receptor beta chains from one sample, sequenced in a study of CD8+ T cells in alopecia areata. The protocol was immunoSEQ multiplex PCR, while the TCRdb copy is restricted to in-frame clones and leaves out a portion. The sample includes roughly 190,000 clones, about 60% of them seen just once. The sample here was CD4+ T cells sorted from blood, taken at week 4, from a patient treated with tofacitinib. These receptors were obtained from a human donor with alopecia areata. Both conserved end residues are part of each CDR3. Fields, in order: V gene, D gene, clone size, J gene, CDR3 protein, CDR3 DNA. The D gene is left open where the match is weak. Clone size, where shown, is once, few, many, or a class for clones that have expanded.

TRBV7-9	NA	few	TRBJ2-2	CASSSRTAPGELFF	TGTGCCAGCAGCTCACGGACAGCCCCCGGGGAGCTGTTTTTT
TRBV7-2	NA	NA	TRBJ1-5	CASSMGEGNQPQHF	TGTGCCAGCAGCATGGGGGAGGGCAATCAGCCCCAGCATTTT
TRBV10-3	NA	NA	TRBJ1-1	CAISDDSGYAFF	TGTGCCATCAGTGATGACAGTGGGTATGCTTTCTTT
TRBV30	TRBD2	NA	TRBJ2-5	CAWSPASGGVETQYF	TGTGCCTGGAGTCCCGCTAGCGGGGGGGTGGAGACCCAGTACTTC
TRBV27	NA	NA	TRBJ1-5	CASSLPNQPQHF	TGTGCCAGCAGTTTACCGAATCAGCCCCAGCATTTT
TRBV10-2	NA	NA	TRBJ1-2	CAIFDSGNYGYTF	TGCGCCATCTTCGATTCAGGGAACTATGGCTACACCTTC
TRBV28	NA	NA	TRBJ1-5	CATLRTGGNQPQHF	TGTGCCACTCTCAGAACGGGGGGCAATCAGCCCCAGCATTTT
TRBV4-2	TRBD1	NA	TRBJ1-2	CASSQATGDGYTF	TGTGCCAGCAGCCAAGCGACAGGGGATGGCTACACCTTC
TRBV29-1	NA	NA	TRBJ1-1	CSVNHGSRNTEAFF	TGCAGTGTTAATCATGGCAGTAGGAACACTGAAGCTTTCTTT
TRBV28	NA	NA	TRBJ2-2	CASRIGQLTTGELFF	TGTGCCAGCAGGATCGGACAGCTGACCACCGGGGAGCTGTTTTTT
TRBV9	NA	NA	TRBJ1-6	CASSVGTAYNSPLHF	TGTGCCAGCAGCGTAGGTACAGCCTATAATTCACCCCTCCACTTT
TRBV19	TRBD1	NA	TRBJ2-2	CASRNLRDRGPGSSTGELFF	TGTGCCAGCAGAAATCTTCGGGACAGGGGGCCAGGTTCAAGCACCGGGGAGCTGTTTTTT
TRBV30	NA	NA	TRBJ2-2	CAWSQTRGTGELFF	TGTGCCTGGAGTCAAACACGGGGGACCGGGGAGCTGTTTTTT
TRBV28	NA	NA	TRBJ2-6	CASSLGVSSGANVLTF	TGTGCCAGCAGTTTGGGCGTGAGCTCTGGGGCCAACGTCCTGACTTTC
TRBV5-1	NA	NA	TRBJ1-4	CASSRETATNEKLFF	TGCGCCAGCAGCAGGGAGACAGCTACTAATGAAAAACTGTTTTTT
TRBV29-1	TRBD1	NA	TRBJ2-5	CSGATGTGQETQYF	TGCAGCGGCGCGACCGGGACAGGGCAGGAGACCCAGTACTTC
TRBV29-1	NA	NA	TRBJ1-5	CSVVGDSNQPQHF	TGCAGCGTTGTTGGGGATAGCAATCAGCCCCAGCATTTT
TRBV30	NA	NA	TRBJ1-6	CAWSDRVHSPLHF	TGTGCCTGGAGTGACAGGGTTCACTCACCCCTCCACTTT
TRBV5-6	TRBD1	NA	TRBJ1-5	CASSFWDRNQPQHF	TGTGCCAGCAGCTTTTGGGACAGAAATCAGCCCCAGCATTTT
TRBV29-1	NA	NA	TRBJ1-1	CSALDRKKNTEAFF	TGCAGCGCACTTGACAGGAAGAAAAACACTGAAGCTTTCTTT
TRBV19	NA	NA	TRBJ2-7	CASSIAATVSYEQYF	TGTGCCAGTAGTATAGCCGCGACAGTCTCCTACGAGCAGTACTTC
TRBV14	NA	NA	TRBJ1-2	CASSSSPFYGYTF	TGTGCCAGCAGCTCGAGTCCCTTCTATGGCTACACCTTC
TRBV7-8	NA	NA	TRBJ2-4	CASSLLGSLSRDIQYF	TGTGCCAGCAGCTTACTGGGAAGTCTTTCAAGAGACATTCAGTACTTC
TRBV29-1	NA	NA	TRBJ1-2	CSEGGGQGYTF	TGCAGCGAGGGTGGAGGGCAGGGCTACACCTTC
TRBV4-1	NA	few	TRBJ2-6	CASSPGAGSGANVLTF	TGCGCCAGCAGCCCGGGGGCGGGATCTGGGGCCAACGTCCTGACTTTC
TRBV7-9	NA	NA	TRBJ2-6	CASAKGSVSGANVLTF	TGTGCCAGCGCGAAGGGGTCAGTCTCTGGGGCCAACGTCCTGACTTTC
TRBV27	TRBD2	NA	TRBJ2-1	CASNRGGYNEQFF	TGTGCCAGCAACCGGGGGGGCTACAATGAGCAGTTCTTC
TRBV29-1	TRBD2	NA	TRBJ2-3	CSVDTSGGGTDTQYF	TGCAGCGTTGACACTAGCGGGGGTGGCACAGATACGCAGTATTTT
TRBV4-2	NA	NA	TRBJ2-7	CASSQVGSSYRVEQYF	TGTGCCAGCAGCCAAGTGGGGTCCTCCTACAGAGTCGAGCAGTACTTC
TRBV27	TRBD2	NA	TRBJ2-3	CASRSSGGVGTQYF	TGTGCCAGCAGATCTAGCGGTGGCGTCGGTACGCAGTATTTT
TRBV30	TRBD1	once	TRBJ1-2	CAWSRLQGENGYTF	TGTGCCTGGAGTCGGTTACAGGGGGAAAACGGCTACACCTTC
TRBV7-2	NA	NA	TRBJ1-2	CASSPGGGALVGYTF	TGTGCCAGCAGCCCCGGTGGGGGGGCGCTAGTGGGCTACACCTTC
TRBV7-2	TRBD2	few	TRBJ2-3	CASSHRRGLGDTQYF	TGTGCCAGCAGCCATCGGCGGGGGTTGGGAGATACGCAGTATTTT
TRBV7-9	NA	few	TRBJ1-1	CASSLAFGRATEAFF	TGTGCCAGCAGCTTAGCGTTTGGCAGGGCCACTGAAGCTTTCTTT
TRBV5-4	NA	NA	TRBJ2-5	CASSSAGMRGTQYF	TGTGCCAGCAGCTCCGCAGGGATGAGGGGAACCCAGTACTTC
TRBV14	TRBD1	NA	TRBJ1-2	CASSQDLRDRGHGYTF	TGTGCCAGCAGCCAAGATCTCCGGGACAGGGGCCATGGCTACACCTTC
TRBV28	TRBD2	NA	TRBJ2-5	CASSYPRGGQETQYF	TGTGCCAGCAGTTACCCTCGGGGGGGGCAGGAGACCCAGTACTTC
TRBV9	NA	few	TRBJ1-6	CASSEGYDSRNSPLHF	TGTGCCAGCAGCGAGGGCTATGATTCCCGAAATTCACCCCTCCACTTT
TRBV5-1	NA	NA	TRBJ1-1	CASNPNVPTQNTEAFF	TGCGCCAGCAACCCTAACGTACCAACCCAGAACACTGAAGCTTTCTTT
TRBV27	TRBD1	few	TRBJ2-3	CASSLLGTGSTQYF	TGTGCCAGCAGTTTACTCGGGACAGGCAGCACGCAGTATTTT
TRBV28	NA	NA	TRBJ2-5	CASSLSGSETQYF	TGTGCCAGCAGTTTATCAGGGTCGGAGACCCAGTACTTC
TRBV29-1	TRBD1	NA	TRBJ1-3	CSVVSDRGAGNTIYF	TGCAGCGTTGTGTCTGACAGGGGAGCCGGAAACACCATATATTTT
TRBV13	NA	few	TRBJ1-6	CASSPQLGGVNSPLHF	TGTGCCAGCAGCCCCCAGCTCGGAGGGGTTAATTCACCCCTCCACTTT
TRBV25-1	NA	few	TRBJ2-2	CASSELQGFGELFF	TGTGCCAGCAGTGAGTTACAGGGATTCGGGGAGCTGTTTTTT
TRBV6-5	NA	NA	TRBJ1-2	CASGKQGYGYTF	TGTGCCAGCGGGAAGCAGGGGTATGGCTACACCTTC
TRBV29-1	NA	NA	TRBJ2-5	CSVGNPTQETQYF	TGCAGCGTTGGAAACCCGACTCAAGAGACCCAGTACTTC
TRBV27	NA	NA	TRBJ2-2	CASTPHSTGELFF	TGTGCCAGCACTCCGCACAGTACCGGGGAGCTGTTTTTT
TRBV18	NA	NA	TRBJ1-2	CASSPRTAYGYTF	TGTGCCAGCTCACCAAGGACAGCTTATGGCTACACCTTC
TRBV30	TRBD1	NA	TRBJ1-1	CAWSFTGQGEAFF	TGTGCCTGGAGCTTTACTGGACAGGGTGAAGCTTTCTTT
TRBV5-4	TRBD2	few	TRBJ2-1	CASSWRGGRLFSYNEQFF	TGTGCCAGCAGCTGGCGGGGGGGCCGTCTATTTTCCTACAATGAGCAGTTCTTC
TRBV27	NA	NA	TRBJ1-1	CASSLGRLAEAFF	TGTGCCAGCAGTTTAGGAAGGCTCGCGGAAGCTTTCTTT
TRBV30	NA	NA	TRBJ1-1	CAWSVLLGGTEAFF	TGTGCCTGGAGTGTCCTACTGGGAGGCACTGAAGCTTTCTTT